A single sample is the source of the 8 T cell receptor beta chains below, sequenced in a study of cytotoxic CD8 clonotypes in ibrutinib-treated CLL. Clones were read by immunoSEQ multiplex PCR, and TCRdb kept only the in-frame ones, dropping some. The sample has 250,000 to 350,000 clones, roughly four fifths seen once. The input for sequencing was PBMCs, taken at disease progression, from a patient treated with ibrutinib. These TCRs come from a human donor with chronic lymphocytic leukemia.

V gene TRBV7-8 combines with J gene TRBJ2-3, with TRBD1 identical over 8 bases. The V gene end was trimmed by 3 bases and the J gene end by 6 bases; junction bases not matched to a gene: 2. Germline CDR1 is SGHVS and CDR2 is FQNEAQ. The CDR3 length is 13 residues. The DNA for the CDR3 is TGTGCCAGCAGCTTTCGGACAGGGGATACGCAGTATTTT. This translates into CASSFRTGDTQYF.

The genes are TRBV7-8 and TRBJ2-7; D not certain. The V end lost 5 bases, the J end lost 3 bases, and 17 bases lay between the germline ends. From germline, CDR1 is SGHVS and CDR2 FQNEAQ. The CDR3 has 15 amino acids. CDR3 sequence (DNA): TGTGCCAGCAGCACGCTATCTTTTATCGACTACGAGCAGTACTTC. This encodes CASSTLSFIDYEQYF.

This clone was observed once. V gene TRBV4-2 combines with J gene TRBJ2-5; D may be TRBD2 (6 bases). The CDR3 contains 13 residues. Trimming took off 4 bases at V and 5 bases at J, with 11 bases between the two ends. CDR1 LGHNA and CDR2 YNFKEQ come from the germline V gene. The CDR3 loop reads CASSPTRRETQYF. DNA for the CDR3: TGTGCCAGCAGCCCGACTAGAAGGGAGACCCAGTACTTC.

This clone was counted between two and nine times. The genes are TRBV7-9 and TRBJ1-3; D not resolved. Germline V gene sequence: CDR1 SEHNR, CDR2 FQNEAQ (reference sequence). The V gene lost 5 bases and the J gene lost 0 bases, with 11 bases spanning the gap. There are 15 residues in the CDR3. The CDR3: CASSARDFSGNTIYF. The CDR3 DNA sequence: TGTGCCAGCAGCGCTCGAGACTTCTCTGGAAACACCATATATTTT.

The chain recombines TRBV25-1 with TRBJ2-1; the match to TRBD2 covers 9 bases. The V gene end was trimmed by 7 bases and the J gene end by 6 bases; junction bases not matched to a gene: 7. CDR1 and CDR2 from the germline V gene are MGHDK and SYGVNS. CDR3 length: 14 residues. CDR3 sequence: CASTVAGGLNEQFF. Here the CDR3 DNA reads TGTGCCAGCACCGTGGCGGGGGGGCTCAATGAGCAGTTCTTC.

The V gene is TRBV5-4, the J gene TRBJ1-3; D is perhaps TRBD1 (5 bases). The CDR3 totals 15 residues. V lost 0 bases and J lost 5, with 12 bases in between. Germline CDR1 and CDR2: SGHNT and YYREEE (reference sequence). The CDR3 coding sequence is TGTGCCAGCAGCTTGGGCAGGGATGGAAGAAACACCATATATTTT. It yields the protein CASSLGRDGRNTIYF.

This chain connects TRBV7-9 to TRBJ1-1, with D possibly TRBD1 on 5 matching bases. Germline V gene lookup returns CDR1 SEHNR and CDR2 FQNEAQ (reference sequence). The V end lost 5 bases, the J end lost 8 bases, and 12 bases lay between the germline ends. The CDR3 extends over 12 amino acids. This chain's CDR3 is CASSPLGGEAFF. As DNA, the CDR3 is TGTGCCAGCAGCCCCCTCGGGGGAGAAGCTTTCTTT.

This clone was seen only once. The chain is built from TRBV5-7 and TRBJ2-7; no definite D call. TRBV5-7 is classed as an ORF, of uncertain function. V lost 2 bases, J lost 1 base, and 16 bases lay in between. There are 16 residues in the CDR3. CDR3 DNA sequence: TGTGCCAGCAGCTTTGTCGTGTGGGCACCGTCCTACGAGCAGTACTTC. This gives the protein CASSFVVWAPSYEQYF.